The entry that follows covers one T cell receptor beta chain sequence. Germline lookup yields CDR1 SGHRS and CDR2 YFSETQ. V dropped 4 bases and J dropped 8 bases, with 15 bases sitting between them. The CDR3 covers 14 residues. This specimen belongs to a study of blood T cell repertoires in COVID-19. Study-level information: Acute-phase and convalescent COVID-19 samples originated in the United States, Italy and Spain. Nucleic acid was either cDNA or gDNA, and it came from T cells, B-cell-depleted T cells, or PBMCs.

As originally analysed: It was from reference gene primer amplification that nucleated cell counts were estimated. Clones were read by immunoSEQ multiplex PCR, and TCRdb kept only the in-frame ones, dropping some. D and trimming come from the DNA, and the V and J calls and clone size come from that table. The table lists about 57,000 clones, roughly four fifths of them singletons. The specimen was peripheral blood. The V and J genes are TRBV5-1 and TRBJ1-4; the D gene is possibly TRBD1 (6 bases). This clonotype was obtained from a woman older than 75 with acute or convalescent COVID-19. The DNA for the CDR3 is TGCGCCAGCAGCAACCAGGGAGGGGGGGAAAAACTGTTTTTT. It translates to CASSNQGGGEKLFF.